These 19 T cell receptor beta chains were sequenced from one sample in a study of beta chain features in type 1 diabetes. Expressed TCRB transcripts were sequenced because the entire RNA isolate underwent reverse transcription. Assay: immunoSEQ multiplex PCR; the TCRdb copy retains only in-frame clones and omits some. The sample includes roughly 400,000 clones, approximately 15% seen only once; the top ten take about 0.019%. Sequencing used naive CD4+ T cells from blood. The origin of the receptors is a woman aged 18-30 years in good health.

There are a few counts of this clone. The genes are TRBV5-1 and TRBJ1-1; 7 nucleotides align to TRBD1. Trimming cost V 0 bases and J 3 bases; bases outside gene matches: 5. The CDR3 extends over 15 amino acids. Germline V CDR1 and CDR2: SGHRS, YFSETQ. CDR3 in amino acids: CASSLGGGADTEAFF. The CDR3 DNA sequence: TGCGCCAGCAGCTTGGGAGGGGGCGCGGACACTGAAGCTTTCTTT.

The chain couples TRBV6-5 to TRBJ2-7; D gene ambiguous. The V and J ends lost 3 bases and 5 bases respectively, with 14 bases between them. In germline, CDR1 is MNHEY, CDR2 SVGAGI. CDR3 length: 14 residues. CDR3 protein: CASSYSIPVHEQYF. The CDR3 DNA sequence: TGTGCCAGCAGTTATAGTATCCCCGTCCACGAGCAGTACTTC.

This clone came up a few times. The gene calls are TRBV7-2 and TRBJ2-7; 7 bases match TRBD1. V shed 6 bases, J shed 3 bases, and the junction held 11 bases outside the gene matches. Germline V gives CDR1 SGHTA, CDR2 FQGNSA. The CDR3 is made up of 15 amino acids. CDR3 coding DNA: TGTGCCAGCAGGTCTTCCGGGACAGCTAGCTACGAGCAGTACTTC. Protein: CASRSSGTASYEQYF.

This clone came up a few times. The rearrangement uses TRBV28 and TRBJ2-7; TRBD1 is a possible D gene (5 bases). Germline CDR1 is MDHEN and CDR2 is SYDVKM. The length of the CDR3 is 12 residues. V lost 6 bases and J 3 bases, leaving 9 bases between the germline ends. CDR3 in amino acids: CASRDTFYEQYF. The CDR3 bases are TGTGCCAGCAGGGACACCTTCTACGAGCAGTACTTC.

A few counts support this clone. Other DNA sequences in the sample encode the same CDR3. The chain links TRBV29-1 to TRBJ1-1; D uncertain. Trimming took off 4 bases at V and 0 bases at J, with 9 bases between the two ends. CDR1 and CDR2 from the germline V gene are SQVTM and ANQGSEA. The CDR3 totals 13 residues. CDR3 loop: CSVAGIMNTEAFF. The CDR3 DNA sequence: TGCAGCGTTGCGGGAATCATGAACACTGAAGCTTTCTTT.

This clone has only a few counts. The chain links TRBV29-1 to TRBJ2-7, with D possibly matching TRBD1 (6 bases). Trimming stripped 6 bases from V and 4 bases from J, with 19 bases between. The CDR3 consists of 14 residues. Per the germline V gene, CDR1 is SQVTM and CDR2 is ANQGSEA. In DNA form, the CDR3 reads TGCAGCGTCGATACTGACAGGATAGGATACGAGCAGTACTTC. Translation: CSVDTDRIGYEQYF.

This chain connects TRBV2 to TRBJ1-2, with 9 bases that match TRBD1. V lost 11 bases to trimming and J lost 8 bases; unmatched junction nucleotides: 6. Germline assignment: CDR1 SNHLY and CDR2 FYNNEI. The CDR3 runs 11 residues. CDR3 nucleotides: TGTGCCGGCGGACAGGGGACGGGCTACACCTTC. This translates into CAGGQGTGYTF.

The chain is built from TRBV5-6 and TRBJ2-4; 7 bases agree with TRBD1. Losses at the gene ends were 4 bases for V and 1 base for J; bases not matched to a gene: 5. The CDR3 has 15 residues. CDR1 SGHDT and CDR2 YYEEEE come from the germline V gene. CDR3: CASSMTGWAKNIQYF. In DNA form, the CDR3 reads TGTGCCAGCAGCATGACAGGGTGGGCCAAAAACATTCAGTACTTC.

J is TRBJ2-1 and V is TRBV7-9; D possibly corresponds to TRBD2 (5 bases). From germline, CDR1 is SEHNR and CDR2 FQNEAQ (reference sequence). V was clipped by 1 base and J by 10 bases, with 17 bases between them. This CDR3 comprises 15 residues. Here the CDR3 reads CASSLVGAGEREQFF. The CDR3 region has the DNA TGTGCCAGCAGCTTAGTGGGTGCCGGGGAAAGAGAGCAGTTCTTC.

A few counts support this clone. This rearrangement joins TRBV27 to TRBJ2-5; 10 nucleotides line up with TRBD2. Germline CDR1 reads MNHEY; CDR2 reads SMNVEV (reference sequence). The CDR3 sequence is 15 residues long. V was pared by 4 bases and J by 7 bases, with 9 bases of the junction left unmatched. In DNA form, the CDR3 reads TGTGCCAGCAGTTCGGCTAGCGGGAGAGGCGGGACCCAGTACTTC. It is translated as CASSSASGRGGTQYF.

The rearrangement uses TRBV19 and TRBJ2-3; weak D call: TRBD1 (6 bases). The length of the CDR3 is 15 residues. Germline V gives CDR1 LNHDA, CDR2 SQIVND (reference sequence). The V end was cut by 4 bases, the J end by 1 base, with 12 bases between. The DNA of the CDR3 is TGTGCCAGTAGTAGGGCCCCAGGGGGCACAGATACGCAGTATTTT. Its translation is CASSRAPGGTDTQYF.

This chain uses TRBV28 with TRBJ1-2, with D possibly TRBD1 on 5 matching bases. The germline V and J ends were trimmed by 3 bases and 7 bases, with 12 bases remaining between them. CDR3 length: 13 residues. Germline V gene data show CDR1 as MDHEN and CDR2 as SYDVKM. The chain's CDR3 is CASSFLRASGYTF. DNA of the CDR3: TGTGCCAGCAGTTTCCTCAGGGCTAGTGGCTACACCTTC.

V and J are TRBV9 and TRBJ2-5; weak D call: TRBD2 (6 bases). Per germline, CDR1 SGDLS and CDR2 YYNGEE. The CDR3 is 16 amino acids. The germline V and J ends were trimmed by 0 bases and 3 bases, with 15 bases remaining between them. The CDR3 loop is CASSVGGVGGKETQYF. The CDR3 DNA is TGTGCCAGCAGCGTAGGCGGGGTTGGAGGGAAAGAGACCCAGTACTTC.

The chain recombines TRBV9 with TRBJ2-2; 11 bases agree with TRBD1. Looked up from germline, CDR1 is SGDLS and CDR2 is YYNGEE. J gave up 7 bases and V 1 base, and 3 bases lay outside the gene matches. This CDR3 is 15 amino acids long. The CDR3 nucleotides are TGTGCCAGCAGCGTAACGGGACAGGGGGACGGGGAGCTGTTTTTT. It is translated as CASSVTGQGDGELFF.

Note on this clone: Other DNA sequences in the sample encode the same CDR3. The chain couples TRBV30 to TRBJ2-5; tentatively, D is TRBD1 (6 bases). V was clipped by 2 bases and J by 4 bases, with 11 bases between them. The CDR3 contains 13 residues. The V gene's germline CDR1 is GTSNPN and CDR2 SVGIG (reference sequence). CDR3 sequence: CAWSLGQLETQYF. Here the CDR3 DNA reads TGTGCCTGGAGTTTAGGACAGCTAGAGACCCAGTACTTC.

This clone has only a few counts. The CDR3 protein is CAWSVRGTARGNTIYF. CDR3 coding DNA: TGTGCCTGGAGCGTACGGGGAACGGCGCGAGGAAACACCATATATTTT. V is TRBV30 and J is TRBJ1-3; no clear D gene. The germline CDR1 and CDR2 sequences are GTSNPN and SVGIG (reference sequence). This CDR3 contains 16 residues. With 3 bases removed from V and 4 bases from J, the gap between germline ends came to 19 bases.

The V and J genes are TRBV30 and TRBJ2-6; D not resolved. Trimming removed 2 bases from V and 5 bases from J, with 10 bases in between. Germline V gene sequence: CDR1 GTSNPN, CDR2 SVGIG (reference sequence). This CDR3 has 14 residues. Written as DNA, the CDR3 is TGTGCCTGGAGTATCGGAGAGTGGGCCAACGTCCTGACTTTC. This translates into CAWSIGEWANVLTF.

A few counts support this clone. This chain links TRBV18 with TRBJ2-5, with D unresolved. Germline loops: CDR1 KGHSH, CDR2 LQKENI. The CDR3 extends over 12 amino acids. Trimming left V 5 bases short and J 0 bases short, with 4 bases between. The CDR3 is CASSIYQETQYF. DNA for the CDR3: TGTGCCAGCTCAATATACCAAGAGACCCAGTACTTC. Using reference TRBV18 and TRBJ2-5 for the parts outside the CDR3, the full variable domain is NAGVMQNPRHLVRRRGQEARLRCSPMKGHSHVYWYRQLPEEGLKFMVYLQKENIIDESGMPKERFSAEFPKEGPSILRIQQVVRGDSAAYFCASSIYQETQYFGPGTRLLVL.

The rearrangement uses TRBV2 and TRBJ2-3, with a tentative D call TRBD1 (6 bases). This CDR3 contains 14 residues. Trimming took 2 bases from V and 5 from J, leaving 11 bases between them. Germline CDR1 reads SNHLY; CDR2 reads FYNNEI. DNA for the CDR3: TGTGCCAGCAGTGAAAACAGGGTCATAGATACGCAGTATTTT. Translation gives CASSENRVIDTQYF.